Given below is one TCR beta chain in context. The antigen it binds to is not known. No much larger clone is present one base from it, and per-base qualities are unavailable. The data originate from a study of cytomegalovirus exposure and HLA in healthy donors (TCRdb year 2017). Turning to the overall study: According to a later analysis, the 120 or so validation repertoires were produced on the same platform as the 700 or so repertoires of the first cohort. The study was designed to test whether signatures of past pathogen exposure could be identified by cataloging public T cell receptors. High-throughput TCR immunosequencing, statistical association of individual TCRs with disease status, and machine learning were combined to predict cytomegalovirus infection status. Besides the first cohort of approximately 710 subjects, a separate validation cohort made up of 90 to 150 different subjects was used.

The library relied on the immunoSEQ multiplex PCR assay. Regarding the original processing steps: A statistical classification framework was built to diagnose cytomegalovirus status from the catalog of TCR beta chain sequences. TCRdb mirrors the immuneACCESS table, restricted to in-frame sequences. Some clones are absent from its copies; in checked studies, under half trace to an unresolved V gene, and the reason for the others is unknown. The D gene and trimming were derived from the DNA, and the V and J assignments and clone size from that table. The table for this sample lists tens of thousands of clones; 70% to 90% of them were counted only once. About 3.8% of the sample is in the top ten clones. Taken from cysteine to phenylalanine, the CDR3 has 15 residues. Only CDR3 DNA is held: 45 bases, read in frame from base 1. V drops 6 bases and J drops 2 bases, leaving 14 bases in between. According to the germline V gene, CDR1 reads MDHEN and CDR2 reads SYDVKM.

Overall study results and their limits: Subsequent analysis determined that TCRs grouped into clusters in the first cohort also showed a tendency toward co-occurrence across the approximately 120 validation repertoires, and roughly 94% of cluster scores exceeded 0. In both the original and validation cohorts, the classifier was reported to diagnose cytomegalovirus status with high specificity and sensitivity. A total of fewer than 200 TCR beta chains were listed by the study as associated with cytomegalovirus. According to the authors, the approach could potentially be generalized to other disease states and immunological phenotypes. Three of the identified cytomegalovirus-associated TCR beta chains were confirmed in vitro to be specific for cytomegalovirus antigens. Most TCR sequences were seen in very few donors, while some public TCRs were found in many individuals. A later analysis lacked HLA typing for the validation cohort, so it scored co-occurrence in that cohort across all 120 or so repertoires.

Donors formed part of the validation cohort, which comprised about 130 subjects and was distinct from the first cohort of under 850 subjects. Sequenced sample: PBMCs. The chain is assembled from TRBV28 and TRBJ1-5, with no reliable assignment of the D segment. This sequence was found in a woman aged 18-29 years in good health and CMV-seropositive. The CDR3 region has the sequence CASSPTPVGNQPQHF. The nucleotides read TGTGCCAGCAGCCCCACGCCCGTAGGCAATCAGCCCCAGCATTTT.